These 23 T cell receptor beta chains were all obtained from the same sample, sequenced in a study of spatial heterogeneity in lung cancer. Time point given: sample taken at primary tumor resection. These receptors are not linked to any known antigen. Study outcomes and limitations: The study found that expanded intratumoral alpha and beta TCR counts tracked tumor mutation counts.

TCRdb redid the calling of the 5' RACE reads with MiXCR, one entry per CDR3 protein. Here the sample spans roughly 16,000 distinct CDR3 sequences, roughly 6% being singletons. This material consisted of lung tumor tissue, taken at surgery. The receptors derive from a male donor with early-stage non-small cell lung cancer.

The CDR3 reads CASSPWWTSELYEQYF. Written as DNA, the CDR3 is TGTGCCAGCAGCCCGTGGTGGACTAGCGAACTCTACGAGCAGTACTTC. V and J are TRBV11-1 and TRBJ2-7; 9 nucleotides agree with TRBD2. This CDR3 contains 16 residues. Germline values: CDR1 SGHAT, CDR2 FQDESV (reference sequence). The ends lost 5 bases at V and 3 bases at J; junction bases unmatched: 11.

The rearrangement links TRBV12-3 or TRBV12-4 to TRBJ2-7; 7 positions match TRBD1. This CDR3 spans 15 amino acids. V gave up 6 bases and J gave up 2 bases; unmatched junction bases: 10. CDR3 loop: CASSLRQGGTYEQYF. As DNA, the CDR3 is TGTGCCAGCAGCCTAAGACAGGGTGGGACCTACGAGCAGTACTTC.

This clonotype is labeled medium-sized. The chain carries TRBV5-4 and TRBJ2-5; no definite D call. This CDR3 comprises 12 residues. V was cut by 4 bases and J by 5 bases, with 9 bases left in between. From germline, CDR1 is SGHNT and CDR2 YYREEE (reference sequence). The CDR3 loop reads CASSGEAETQYF. DNA for the CDR3: TGTGCCAGCAGCGGAGAAGCGGAGACCCAGTACTTC.

A note on this clonotype: A much bigger clone sits one base away, suggesting this may be a read error. This chain uses TRBV28 with TRBJ2-7; 10 bases match TRBD2. This CDR3 is built from 15 residues. From germline, CDR1 is MDHEN and CDR2 SYDVKM. CDR3 loop: CVSSLWSSGSYEQYF. The CDR3 bases are TGTGTCAGCAGTTTATGGTCTAGCGGGAGCTACGAGCAGTACTTC.

This clonotype was picked up many times. This rearrangement joins TRBV5-4 to TRBJ2-2; 9 nucleotides align to TRBD2. CDR3 size: 15 residues. Germline loops: CDR1 SGHNT, CDR2 YYREEE (reference sequence). V was clipped by 1 base and J by 6 bases; unmatched bases: 4. The chain's CDR3 is CASSLSGGLAGELFF. The CDR3 DNA follows: TGTGCCAGCAGCTTGAGCGGGGGGCTGGCCGGGGAGCTGTTTTTT.

This clonotype has a count of ten or more. This chain links TRBV24-1 with TRBJ2-1; 9 positions agree with TRBD1. The length of the CDR3 is 19 residues. CDR1 and CDR2 from the germline V gene are KGHDR and SFDVKD. V lost 1 base, J lost 0 bases, and 9 bases stayed unmatched. The CDR3 loop reads CATSDFQGTGLSSYNEQFF. The CDR3 region has the DNA TGTGCCACCAGTGATTTTCAGGGGACAGGGTTGAGCTCCTACAATGAGCAGTTCTTC.

The rearrangement links TRBV6-5 to TRBJ1-5; D gene unclear. CDR1 MNHEY and CDR2 SVGAGI come from the germline V gene. The CDR3 consists of 15 residues. Trimming shortened V by 0 bases and J by 3 bases, and 9 bases separated the two germline ends. CDR3 nucleotide sequence: TGTGCCAGCAGTTACTCGGGGAGTCTCAATCAGCCCCAGCATTTT. Protein product: CASSYSGSLNQPQHF.

In this sample, this clonotype turned up many times. The chain uses TRBV24-1 and TRBJ2-1; 7 nucleotides match TRBD2. Germline-derived CDR1 and CDR2 are KGHDR and SFDVKD. The trim removed 6 bases at V and 4 bases at J, leaving 8 bases unmatched. The CDR3 loop spans 15 amino acids. CDR3 coding DNA: TGTGCCACCAGTCTGGGCGGGAGTTTTTACAATGAGCAGTTCTTC. It specifies CATSLGGSFYNEQFF.

This clonotype was found many times. The chain recombines TRBV12-3 or TRBV12-4 with TRBJ2-6; D is possibly TRBD1 (5 bases). This CDR3 contains 17 residues. V lost 2 bases, J lost 2 bases, and 13 bases lay in between. CDR3 nucleotide sequence: TGTGCCAGCAGTTTAACAAGCAGGGCTCCTGGGGCCAACGTCCTGACTTTC. Protein: CASSLTSRAPGANVLTF.

Ten or more counts support this clonotype. This chain uses TRBV6-5 with TRBJ2-3; 10 bases map to TRBD1. The length of the CDR3 is 15 residues. Germline CDR1 and CDR2: MNHEY and SVGAGI. The V gene end was trimmed by 6 bases and the J gene end by 6 bases; junction bases not matched to a gene: 9. The CDR3, as DNA: TGTGCCAGCAGGGACAGGGACAGGGGTTCCGATACGCAGTATTTT. Translating it yields CASRDRDRGSDTQYF.

This clonotype was seen repeatedly, ten times or more. The chain carries TRBV2 and TRBJ2-6, with 7 positions matching TRBD1. The CDR3 contains 14 residues. CDR1 SNHLY and CDR2 FYNNEI come from the germline V gene. The J segment lost 2 bases and the V segment lost 6 bases, leaving 1 base of the junction unmatched. The CDR3 coding sequence is TGTGCCAGCAGGCAGGGGGCTGGGGCCAACGTCCTGACTTTC. This gives the protein CASRQGAGANVLTF.

This clonotype was counted at least ten times. The chain links TRBV20-1 to TRBJ2-3; unclear D gene. This CDR3 is built from 11 residues. V gave up 6 bases and J gave up 2 bases, with 6 bases separating them. Germline V gene data show CDR1 as DFQATT and CDR2 as SNEGSKA (reference sequence). The CDR3 DNA is TGCAGTGCGAGAAACACAGATACGCAGTATTTT. Its protein is CSARNTDTQYF.

At least ten counts were recorded for this clonotype. The chain is built from TRBV11-2 and TRBJ2-7; D is uncertain. Trimming left V 0 bases short and J 2 bases short, with 8 bases between. The V gene's germline CDR1 is SGHAT and CDR2 FQNNGV. The CDR3 has 14 amino acids. CDR3 in amino acids: CASSLEATTYEQYF. As DNA, the CDR3 is TGTGCCAGCAGCTTAGAGGCCACGACCTACGAGCAGTACTTC.

This clonotype was seen at least ten times. V usage is TRBV7-8 and J usage is TRBJ2-7; TRBD2 matches at 8 bases. Germline loops: CDR1 SGHVS, CDR2 FQNEAQ. The CDR3 extends over 18 amino acids. V lost 5 bases and J lost 5; bases outside the gene matches: 20. CDR3 residues: CASSRYSLAGQFAHEQYF. CDR3 sequence (DNA): TGTGCCAGCAGCCGCTATAGTCTAGCGGGCCAGTTTGCCCACGAGCAGTACTTC.

In this sample, this clonotype is medium-sized (0.01 to 0.1%). CDR3 DNA sequence: TGCGCCAGCAGATGGACTAGCGGGGGACTCTCCTACAATGAGCAGTTCTTC. It yields the protein CASRWTSGGLSYNEQFF. The chain recombines TRBV5-1 with TRBJ2-1; 13 nucleotides agree with TRBD2. Germline V lookup: CDR1 SGHRS, CDR2 YFSETQ. CDR3 length: 17 amino acids. The ends lost 5 bases at V and 0 bases at J; junction bases unmatched: 5.

This clonotype has a count of ten or more. This chain uses TRBV7-2 with TRBJ2-7, with D possibly matching TRBD2 (7 bases). The germline V gene has CDR1 SGHTA and CDR2 FQGNSA. CDR3 length equals 14 residues. Trimming removed 5 bases at V and 4 bases at J, with 15 bases between. The CDR3 sequence: CASSLLEGGYEQYF. The DNA of the CDR3 is TGTGCCAGCAGCCTCCTAGAGGGGGGGTACGAGCAGTACTTC.

This clonotype is medium-sized (0.01 to 0.1%) by share. V usage is TRBV20-1 and J usage is TRBJ2-3, with D perhaps assigned TRBD1 or TRBD2 (6 bases each). Trimming shortened V by 4 bases and J by 6 bases, and 17 bases separated the two germline ends. From germline, CDR1 is DFQATT and CDR2 SNEGSKA (reference sequence). This CDR3 spans 14 amino acids. CDR3 sequence (DNA): TGCAGTGCTATTCGGAGGGGGGCAGGGGATACGCAGTATTTT. It yields the protein CSAIRRGAGDTQYF.

This clonotype was seen ten or more times. The CDR3 region has the DNA TGTGCCAGCAGCATCGGGACTCGGGAGACCCAGTACTTC. This sequence encodes CASSIGTRETQYF. V gene TRBV5-6 combines with J gene TRBJ2-5, with D perhaps TRBD2 (6 bases). The CDR3 sequence is 13 residues long. V dropped 4 bases and J dropped 5 bases, with 12 bases sitting between them. Germline V gene sequence: CDR1 SGHDT, CDR2 YYEEEE.

The V call is TRBV2, the J call TRBJ1-3, with D perhaps matching TRBD1 (5 bases). Per the germline V gene, CDR1 is SNHLY and CDR2 is FYNNEI. The germline V and J ends were trimmed by 4 bases and 0 bases, with 7 bases remaining between them. The CDR3 is made up of 14 amino acids. For the CDR3, the DNA is TGTGCCAGCAGTGTCGACAGCTCTGGAAACACCATATATTTT. This codes for CASSVDSSGNTIYF.

By sample share, this clonotype is medium-sized. The chain employs TRBV12-3 or TRBV12-4 and TRBJ2-7; perhaps TRBD2 as D (6 bases). Deletions cut 4 bases from V and 4 bases from J, with 14 bases between. The CDR3 contains 14 residues. The CDR3 coding sequence is TGTGCCAGCAGTTACGGGAGCGGTCCGTACGAGCAGTACTTC. This translates into CASSYGSGPYEQYF.

Within the sample, this clonotype is medium-sized. V usage is TRBV12-3 or TRBV12-4 and J usage is TRBJ2-7, with D perhaps matching TRBD1 (5 bases). This CDR3 has 15 residues. With 1 base removed from V and 2 bases from J, the gap between germline ends came to 12 bases. The CDR3 DNA sequence: TGTGCCAGCAGTTTAGGAGATAGCAGGGCCTACGAGCAGTACTTC. It yields the protein CASSLGDSRAYEQYF.

This clonotype has a count of ten or more. The V and J genes are TRBV6-5 and TRBJ2-7, with 8 bases matching TRBD2. The CDR3 sequence is 17 residues long. V lost 0 bases to trimming and J lost 1 base; unmatched junction nucleotides: 8. CDR1 and CDR2 from the germline V gene are MNHEY and SVGAGI. CDR3 residues: CASSYSPPGGESYEQYF. CDR3 coding DNA: TGTGCCAGCAGTTACTCCCCCCCGGGAGGGGAGTCCTACGAGCAGTACTTC.

This clonotype has a count of ten or more. The CDR3 protein is CASSPFLRQALANEKLFF. The CDR3 nucleotides read TGTGCCAGCAGCCCCTTCCTTCGACAGGCGCTAGCTAATGAAAAACTGTTTTTT. The chain couples TRBV9 to TRBJ1-4; D is perhaps TRBD1 (6 bases). Germline CDR1 SGDLS, CDR2 YYNGEE. Trimming left V 4 bases short and J 3 bases short, with 22 bases between. This CDR3 has 18 amino acids.